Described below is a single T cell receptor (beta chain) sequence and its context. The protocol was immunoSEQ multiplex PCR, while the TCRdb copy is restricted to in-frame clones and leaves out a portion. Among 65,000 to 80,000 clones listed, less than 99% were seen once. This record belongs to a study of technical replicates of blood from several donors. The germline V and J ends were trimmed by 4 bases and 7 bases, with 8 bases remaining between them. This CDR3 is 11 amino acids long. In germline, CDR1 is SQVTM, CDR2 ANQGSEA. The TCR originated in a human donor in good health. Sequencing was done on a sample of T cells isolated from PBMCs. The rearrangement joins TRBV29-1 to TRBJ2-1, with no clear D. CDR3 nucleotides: TGCAGCGTTGGGCAGGATAATGAGCAGTTCTTC. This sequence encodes CSVGQDNEQFF.